The rows below give T cell receptor beta chains drawn from one sample of a study of T-cell reconstitution after alpha-beta-depleted transplantation in children. TCRdb processed the PCR reads anew with MiXCR; each CDR3 protein has one entry. The sample has about 440,000 distinct CDR3 sequences; approximately 42% are singletons. The sequenced sample was PBMCs, obtained before TCRalphabeta/CD19-depleted stem cell transplant. These receptors originate from a girl aged 2 to 9 with aplastic anemia, due to receive a stem cell transplant. Each CDR3 is given with its conserved first and last residue. D genes are given only for firm matches. Expanded clones get a size class; other rows say once, few or many, or leave the size out.

J: TRBJ1-1
D: .
size: few
V: TRBV7-3
CDR3: CASSLFGGYTEAFF
DNA: TGTGCCAGCAGCTTATTTGGGGGTTACACTGAAGCTTTCTTT

J: TRBJ2-2
D: .
size: .
V: TRBV15
CDR3: CATSPPAGTVINTGELFF
DNA: TGTGCCACCAGCCCCCCGGCGGGGACGGTGATCAACACCGGGGAGCTGTTTTTT

J: TRBJ2-1
D: TRBD2
size: few
V: TRBV20-1
CDR3: CSARPRLAGVGEQFF
DNA: TGCAGTGCTAGACCCCGACTAGCGGGAGTCGGTGAGCAGTTCTTC

J: TRBJ2-3
D: .
size: .
V: TRBV30
CDR3: CAWGPRARGTDTQYF
DNA: TGTGCCTGGGGTCCCCGGGCCCGGGGCACAGATACGCAGTATTTT

J: TRBJ2-5
D: .
size: .
V: TRBV6-1
CDR3: CASADRSGETQYF
DNA: TGTGCCAGCGCTGACAGGAGTGGAGAGACCCAGTACTTC

J: TRBJ2-1
D: .
size: .
V: TRBV5-1
CDR3: CASSPVSQGREQFF
DNA: TGCGCCAGCAGCCCAGTTTCACAGGGACGGGAGCAGTTCTTC

J: TRBJ2-3
D: TRBD2
size: .
V: TRBV20-1
CDR3: CSASGTSFSTDTQYF
DNA: TGCAGTGCTAGCGGGACTAGCTTTAGCACAGATACGCAGTATTTT

J: TRBJ2-3
D: TRBD2
size: .
V: TRBV6-1
CDR3: CASTKLTGGRKDTQYF
DNA: TGTGCCAGCACCAAACTAACGGGGGGGCGAAAAGATACGCAGTATTTT

J: TRBJ2-3
D: .
size: .
V: TRBV10-3
CDR3: CAISESNTDTQYF
DNA: TGTGCCATCAGTGAGTCCAACACAGATACGCAGTATTTT

J: TRBJ2-1
D: TRBD2
size: many
V: TRBV29-1
CDR3: CSVATWEGNEQFF
DNA: TGCAGCGTTGCTACATGGGAGGGTAATGAGCAGTTCTTC

J: TRBJ2-7
D: TRBD1
size: .
V: TRBV27
CDR3: CASSNTGQGFYEQYF
DNA: TGTGCCAGCAGTAATACGGGACAGGGTTTCTACGAGCAGTACTTC

J: TRBJ1-1
D: .
size: many
V: TRBV5-6
CDR3: CASSFNTGTNTEAFF
DNA: TGTGCCAGCAGCTTCAATACAGGGACGAACACTGAAGCTTTCTTT

J: TRBJ2-3
D: .
size: few
V: TRBV30
CDR3: CACRGPYPDTQYF
DNA: TGTGCCTGTCGCGGGCCTTATCCAGATACGCAGTATTTT